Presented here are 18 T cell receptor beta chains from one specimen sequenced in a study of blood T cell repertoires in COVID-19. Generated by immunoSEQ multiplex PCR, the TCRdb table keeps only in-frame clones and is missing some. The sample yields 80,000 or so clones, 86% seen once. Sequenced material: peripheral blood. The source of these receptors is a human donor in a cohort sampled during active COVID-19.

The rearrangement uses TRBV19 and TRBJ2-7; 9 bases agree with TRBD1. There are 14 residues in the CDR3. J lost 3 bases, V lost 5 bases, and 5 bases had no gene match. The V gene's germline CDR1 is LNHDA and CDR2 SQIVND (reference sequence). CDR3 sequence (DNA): TGTGCCAGTAGTGAACAGGGGGCGATCTACGAGCAGTACTTC. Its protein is CASSEQGAIYEQYF.

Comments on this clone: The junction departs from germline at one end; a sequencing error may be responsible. Here the CDR3 reads CATSPTGDNYGYTF. DNA of the CDR3: TGTGCCACCAGTCCGACGGGGGATAACTATGGCTACACCTTC. This chain joins TRBV10-3 and TRBJ1-2; possible D gene TRBD1, 5 bases. Germline CDR1 reads ENHRY; CDR2 reads SYGVKD. The CDR3 consists of 14 residues.

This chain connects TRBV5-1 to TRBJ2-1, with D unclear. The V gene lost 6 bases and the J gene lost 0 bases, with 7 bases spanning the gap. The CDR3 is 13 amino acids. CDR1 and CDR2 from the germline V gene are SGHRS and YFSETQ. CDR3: CASKPNSYNEQFF. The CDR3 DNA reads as TGCGCCAGCAAGCCGAACTCCTACAATGAGCAGTTCTTC.

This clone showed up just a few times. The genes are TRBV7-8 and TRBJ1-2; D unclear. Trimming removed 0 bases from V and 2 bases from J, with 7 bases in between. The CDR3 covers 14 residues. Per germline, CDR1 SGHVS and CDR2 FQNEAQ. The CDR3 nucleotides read TGTGCCAGCAGCTTAGCGGGGAGGAACTATGGCTACACCTTC. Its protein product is CASSLAGRNYGYTF.

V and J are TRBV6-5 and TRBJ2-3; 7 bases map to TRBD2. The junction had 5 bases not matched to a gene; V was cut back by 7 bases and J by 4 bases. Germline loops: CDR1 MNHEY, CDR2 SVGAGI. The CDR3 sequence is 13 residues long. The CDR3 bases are TGTGCCAGCACCCAGCGGGGTGCAGATACGCAGTATTTT. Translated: CASTQRGADTQYF.

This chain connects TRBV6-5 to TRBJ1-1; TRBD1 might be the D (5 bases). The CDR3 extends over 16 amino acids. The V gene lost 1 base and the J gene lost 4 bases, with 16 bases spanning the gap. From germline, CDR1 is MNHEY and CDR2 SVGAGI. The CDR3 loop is CASSYWVAGTITEAFF. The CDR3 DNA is TGTGCCAGCAGTTACTGGGTCGCGGGGACGATCACTGAAGCTTTCTTT.

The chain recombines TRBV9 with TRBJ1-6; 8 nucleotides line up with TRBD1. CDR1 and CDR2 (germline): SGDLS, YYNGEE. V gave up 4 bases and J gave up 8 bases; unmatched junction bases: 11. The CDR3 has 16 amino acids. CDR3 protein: CASSTDPGGSDSPLHF. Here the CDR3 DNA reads TGTGCCAGCAGCACAGACCCAGGGGGCTCTGATTCACCCCTCCACTTT.

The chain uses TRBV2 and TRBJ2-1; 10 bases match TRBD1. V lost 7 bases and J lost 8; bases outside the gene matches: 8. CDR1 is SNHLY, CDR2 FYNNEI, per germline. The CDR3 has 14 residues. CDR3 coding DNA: TGTGCCAGCAAGAGGACAGGGGGGGGAGATGAGCAGTTCTTC. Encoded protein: CASKRTGGGDEQFF. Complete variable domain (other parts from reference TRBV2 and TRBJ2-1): EPEVTQTPSHQVTQMGQEVILRCVPISNHLYFYWYRQILGQKVEFLVSFYNNEISEKSEIFDDQFSVERPDGSNFTLKIRSTKLEDSAMYFCASKRTGGGDEQFFGPGTRLTVL.

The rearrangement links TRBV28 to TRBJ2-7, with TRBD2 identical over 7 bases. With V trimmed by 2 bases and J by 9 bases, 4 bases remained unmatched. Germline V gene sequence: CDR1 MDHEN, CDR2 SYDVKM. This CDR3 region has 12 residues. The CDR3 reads CASSLRTGGQYF. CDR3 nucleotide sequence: TGTGCCAGCAGTTTAAGAACGGGGGGGCAGTACTTC. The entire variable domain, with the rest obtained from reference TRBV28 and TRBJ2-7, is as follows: DVKVTQSSRYLVKRTGEKVFLECVQDMDHENMFWYRQDPGLGLRLIYFSYDVKMKEKGDIPEGYSVSREKKERFSLILESASTNQTSMYLCASSLRTGGQYFGPGTRLTVT.

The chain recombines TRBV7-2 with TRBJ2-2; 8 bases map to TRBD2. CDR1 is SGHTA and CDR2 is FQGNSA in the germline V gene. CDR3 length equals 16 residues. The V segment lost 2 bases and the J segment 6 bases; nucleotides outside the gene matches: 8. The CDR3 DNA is TGTGCCAGCAGCTTACTCGGGACTAGGACTGCCGGGGAGCTGTTTTTT. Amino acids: CASSLLGTRTAGELFF.

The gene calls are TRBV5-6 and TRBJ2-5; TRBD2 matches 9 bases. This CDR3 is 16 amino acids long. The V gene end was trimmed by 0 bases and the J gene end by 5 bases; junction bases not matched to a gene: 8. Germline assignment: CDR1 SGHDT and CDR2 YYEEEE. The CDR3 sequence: CASSLEVAGVVETQYF. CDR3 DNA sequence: TGTGCCAGCAGCTTGGAGGTAGCGGGGGTCGTGGAGACCCAGTACTTC.

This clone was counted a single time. The CDR3 is CASSLYVNEQFF. The DNA of the CDR3 is TGTGCCAGCAGCTTATATGTCAATGAGCAGTTCTTC. The V gene is TRBV7-8, the J gene TRBJ2-1, with D hard to call. With 2 bases removed from V and 6 bases from J, the gap between germline ends came to 5 bases. Germline-derived CDR1 and CDR2 are SGHVS and FQNEAQ. The CDR3 totals 12 residues. Full variable domain (rest looked up from reference TRBV7-8 and TRBJ2-1): GAGVSQSPRYKVAKRGQDVALRCDPISGHVSLFWYQQALGQGPEFLTYFQNEAQLDKSGLPSDRFFAERPEGSVSTLKIQRTQQEDSAVYLCASSLYVNEQFFGPGTRLTVL.

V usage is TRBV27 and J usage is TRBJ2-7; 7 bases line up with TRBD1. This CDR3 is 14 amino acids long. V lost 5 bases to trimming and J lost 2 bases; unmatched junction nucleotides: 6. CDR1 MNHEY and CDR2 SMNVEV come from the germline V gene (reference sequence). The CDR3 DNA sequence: TGTGCCAGCAGTCGCCTAGGGACAGCCTACGAGCAGTACTTC. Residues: CASSRLGTAYEQYF.

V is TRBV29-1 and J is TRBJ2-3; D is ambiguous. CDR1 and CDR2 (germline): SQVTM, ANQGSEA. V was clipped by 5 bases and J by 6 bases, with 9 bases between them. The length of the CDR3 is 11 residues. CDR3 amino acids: CSVSDRDTQYF. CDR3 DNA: TGCAGCGTTTCTGATCGGGATACGCAGTATTTT.

The CDR3, as DNA: TGTGCCTGGAGTGAGAGGATAGGCGCTTTCTTT. Its protein is CAWSERIGAFF. The chain combines TRBV30 with TRBJ1-1; D is unresolved. V dropped 1 base and J dropped 11 bases, with 11 bases sitting between them. The CDR3 runs to 11 residues. From germline, CDR1 is GTSNPN and CDR2 SVGIG (reference sequence).

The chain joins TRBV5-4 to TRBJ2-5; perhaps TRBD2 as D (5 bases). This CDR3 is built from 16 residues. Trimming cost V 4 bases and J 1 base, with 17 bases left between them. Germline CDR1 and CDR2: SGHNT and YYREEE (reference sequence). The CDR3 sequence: CASSSGGSSAQETQYF. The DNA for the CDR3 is TGTGCCAGCAGCAGTGGAGGATCGTCCGCCCAAGAGACCCAGTACTTC.

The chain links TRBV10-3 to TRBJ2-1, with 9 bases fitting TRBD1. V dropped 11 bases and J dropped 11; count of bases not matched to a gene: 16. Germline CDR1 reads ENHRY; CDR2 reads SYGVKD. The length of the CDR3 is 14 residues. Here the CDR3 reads CAAQPGQGPTQQFF. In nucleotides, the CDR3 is TGTGCCGCCCAGCCGGGACAGGGTCCCACACAGCAGTTCTTC.

The CDR3 sequence is CASSLLLAGGSTDTQYF. For the CDR3, the DNA is TGTGCCAGCAGCTTACTCCTAGCGGGGGGTAGCACAGATACGCAGTATTTT. The J gene is TRBJ2-3, the V gene TRBV7-8; 11 positions match TRBD2. Per germline, CDR1 SGHVS and CDR2 FQNEAQ. V was clipped by 2 bases and J by 0 bases; unmatched bases: 4. The CDR3 is 17 residues long.